This TCR beta chain originates from a study of T-cell reconstitution after alpha-beta-depleted transplantation in children. Study-wide results and caveats: By about two months after transplant, alpha-beta T cells reportedly arose from several hundred graft clones that had expanded. At day 60, the high TCRbeta diversity found in some patients originated from recipient T cells and thymic progenitors that had survived.

The sample holds a few counts of this clonotype. What it binds is unknown. Library preparation (for TCRbeta) was performed with unique molecular identifiers. TCRdb re-derived calls from the PCR reads in MiXCR, one entry per CDR3 protein. Among some 300,000 distinct CDR3 sequences listed, over 9.5% were seen once. The source material was PBMCs, sampled before TCRalphabeta/CD19-depleted stem cell transplant. The source of this sequence is a boy under two years old with acute myeloid leukemia, due to receive a stem cell transplant.

The CDR3 spells CASSGSGDYEQYF. Written as DNA, the CDR3 is TGTGCCAGCAGTGGGTCAGGGGACTACGAGCAGTACTTC. This chain uses TRBV2 with TRBJ2-7; D may be TRBD1 (6 bases). V was clipped by 4 bases and J by 3 bases, with 10 bases between them. CDR1 is SNHLY and CDR2 is FYNNEI in the germline V gene. CDR3 length: 13 residues.